This T cell receptor (beta chain) was documented in a study of cytomegalovirus exposure and HLA in healthy donors. CDR1 is SGHDN and CDR2 is FVKESK in the germline V gene. The V gene lost 4 bases and the J gene lost 1 base, with 10 bases spanning the gap. The CDR3 has 14 residues. Concerning this clone itself: Its antigen is still unknown.

Study outcomes and limitations: CMV antigen specificity of a few CMV-associated chains was confirmed in vitro.

Clones were read by immunoSEQ multiplex PCR, and TCRdb kept only the in-frame ones, dropping some. The sample shows roughly 50,000 clones, about nine tenths of them seen only once. The TCR comes from a young man in good health and CMV-seronegative. The material sequenced was PBMCs. The rearrangement joins TRBV14 to TRBJ1-2, with D hard to call. The CDR3 DNA is TGTGCCAGCAGCCCCCCCGGGGTTAACTATGGCTACACCTTC. It yields the protein CASSPPGVNYGYTF.